Listed here are 27 T cell receptor beta chains from one sample, sequenced in a study of cytomegalovirus exposure and HLA in healthy donors. Amplification used 60 Vbeta primers and 13 Jbeta primers. The repertoire was sequenced with immunoSEQ multiplex PCR; TCRdb's copy has only in-frame clones and lacks some. This table has under 200,000 clones, almost 85% appearing once. Material: PBMCs. Source of these receptors: a man aged 25 to 45 in good health and CMV-seronegative.

The V and J genes are TRBV7-3 and TRBJ2-1; 7 bases match TRBD2. Losses at the gene ends were 5 bases for V and 3 bases for J; bases not matched to a gene: 10. CDR1 SGHTA and CDR2 FQGTGA come from the germline V gene. This CDR3 is 16 amino acids long. CDR3 in DNA: TGTGCCAGCAGCCCGTGGGCGGGAGAGCACTACAATGAGCAGTTCTTC. Translating it yields CASSPWAGEHYNEQFF.

The chain has TRBV11-2 and TRBJ2-3, with D perhaps TRBD2 (7 bases). The germline V and J ends were trimmed by 2 bases and 3 bases, with 18 bases remaining between them. Germline V gene data show CDR1 as SGHAT and CDR2 as FQNNGV. The length of the CDR3 is 17 residues. The CDR3 loop reads CASSLPGGGRVTDTQYF. The CDR3 nucleotides are TGTGCCAGCAGCTTACCGGGCGGGGGCAGGGTAACAGATACGCAGTATTTT.

This clone was counted only a few times. V usage is TRBV5-1 and J usage is TRBJ2-2; TRBD2 matches at 7 bases. J lost 4 bases, V lost 0 bases, and 9 bases had no gene match. The CDR3 runs to 17 residues. Germline-derived CDR1 and CDR2 are SGHRS and YFSETQ. The CDR3 bases are TGCGCCAGCAGCTTGGCTAAGTGGGAGGGCGGCACCGGGGAGCTGTTTTTT. Amino acids: CASSLAKWEGGTGELFF.

The chain uses TRBV27 and TRBJ2-5, with 8 nucleotides matching TRBD2. The CDR3 length is 16 residues. Germline CDR1 is MNHEY and CDR2 is SMNVEV (reference sequence). V dropped 0 bases and J dropped 1; count of bases not matched to a gene: 4. The CDR3 DNA reads as TGTGCCAGCAGTTTATCGAGTCGGGGGGGCCAAGAGACCCAGTACTTC. It yields the protein CASSLSSRGGQETQYF.

The rearrangement uses TRBV7-2 and TRBJ1-2; TRBD1 is a possible D gene (5 bases). V was trimmed by 5 bases and J by 3 bases, leaving 13 bases between them. This CDR3 is built from 14 residues. Germline V CDR1 and CDR2: SGHTA, FQGNSA. CDR3: CASSGEAGHYGYTF. The CDR3 DNA sequence: TGTGCCAGCAGCGGCGAGGCAGGGCACTATGGCTACACCTTC. The full variable domain, with the rest looked up from reference TRBV7-2 and TRBJ1-2, is GAGVSQSPSNKVTEKGKDVELRCDPISGHTALYWYRQSLGQGLEFLIYFQGNSAPDKSGLPSDRFSAERTGGSVSTLTIQRTQQEDSAVYLCASSGEAGHYGYTFGSGTRLTVV.

V usage is TRBV2 and J usage is TRBJ1-1; tentative D call: TRBD1 (5 bases). The germline CDR1 and CDR2 sequences are SNHLY and FYNNEI. The length of the CDR3 is 12 residues. Between the trimmed V and J ends, which lost 11 bases and 3 bases, there was a span of 13 bases. The CDR3 DNA sequence: TGTGCCGTCCTCAGGGCGGACACTGAAGCTTTCTTT. This translates into CAVLRADTEAFF.

This clone came up a few times. The chain joins TRBV6-5 to TRBJ1-1; D remains ambiguous. The CDR3 is made up of 12 amino acids. Looked up from germline, CDR1 is MNHEY and CDR2 is SVGAGI. V was trimmed by 4 bases and J by 8 bases, leaving 11 bases between them. The CDR3 DNA reads as TGTGCCAGCAGTTCGGAGCCCCCCGAAGCTTTCTTT. Protein sequence: CASSSEPPEAFF.

This chain links TRBV27 with TRBJ2-3; no clear D. V lost 6 bases and J 3 bases, leaving 10 bases between the germline ends. The CDR3 contains 13 residues. The germline gives CDR1 MNHEY, CDR2 SMNVEV (reference sequence). CDR3 coding DNA: TGTGCCAGCAGCTACACAGAGACAGATACGCAGTATTTT. Translated: CASSYTETDTQYF.

The chain combines TRBV6-5 with TRBJ1-3; D is unclear. Germline CDR1 reads MNHEY; CDR2 reads SVGAGI. CDR3 length equals 14 residues. The germline V and J ends were trimmed by 5 bases and 8 bases, with 16 bases remaining between them. This CDR3 reads CASSGGREVDTIYF. In nucleotides, the CDR3 is TGTGCCAGCAGTGGCGGACGGGAGGTTGACACCATATATTTT.

The gene calls are TRBV21-1 and TRBJ2-7; whether TRBD1, the table's D call, matches the DNA was not checked. TRBV21-1 is tagged as a pseudogene. This CDR3 is built from 15 residues. CDR3 amino acids: CASSLGQDSTYEQYF. CDR3 nucleotide sequence: TGTGCCAGCAGCCTCGGACAGGACTCTACCTACGAGCAGTACTTC.

Points on this clone: In the same sample, other DNA sequences code for this CDR3. The chain joins TRBV2 to TRBJ2-7; 7 nucleotides match TRBD2. Germline V gene sequence: CDR1 SNHLY, CDR2 FYNNEI. The CDR3 spans 13 residues. V lost 4 bases to trimming and J lost 2 bases; unmatched junction nucleotides: 2. The CDR3 region has the DNA TGTGCCAGCAGTGCCAGCGGGGCCTACGAGCAGTACTTC. This gives the protein CASSASGAYEQYF.

The chain uses TRBV15 and TRBJ1-3; D is unresolved. Trimming shortened V by 4 bases and J by 0 bases, and 19 bases separated the two germline ends. CDR1 and CDR2 from the germline V gene are LNHNV and YYDKDF (reference sequence). The CDR3 runs to 18 residues. The CDR3 sequence is CATSIALASPSSGNTIYF. As DNA, the CDR3 is TGTGCCACCAGCATTGCCCTAGCGTCACCGAGCTCTGGAAACACCATATATTTT.

The gene calls are TRBV21-1 and TRBJ2-3; the listed D gene, TRBD2, was not tested against the DNA. TRBV21-1 counts as a pseudogene. CDR3 length: 21 amino acids. The CDR3 DNA reads TGTGCCAGCAGTATGACCAAGACTAGCGGGAGGGCCGGTCGAGGAACAGATACGCAGTATTTT. Translated, it gives CASSMTKTSGRAGRGTDTQYF.

The chain links TRBV6-1 to TRBJ2-7; D may be TRBD2 (5 bases). V was cut by 5 bases and J by 2 bases, with 10 bases left in between. CDR3 length equals 13 residues. Germline CDR1 reads MNHNS; CDR2 reads SASEGT. The CDR3 reads CASSPNGAYEQYF. The CDR3 coding sequence is TGTGCCAGCAGTCCGAACGGGGCCTACGAGCAGTACTTC.

V gene TRBV7-8 combines with J gene TRBJ1-4; 8 positions agree with TRBD1. The CDR3 extends over 17 amino acids. Germline CDR1 SGHVS, CDR2 FQNEAQ. With 2 bases clipped from V and 0 bases from J, the junction kept 5 bases outside the gene matches. Here the CDR3 reads CASSLQGAAATNEKLFF. In nucleotides, the CDR3 is TGTGCCAGCAGCTTACAGGGGGCAGCCGCAACTAATGAAAAACTGTTTTTT.

This chain joins TRBV5-1 and TRBJ2-5, with a weak D call TRBD2 (5 bases). The CDR3 consists of 14 residues. Looked up from germline, CDR1 is SGHRS and CDR2 is YFSETQ. Trimming pared 2 bases from V and 5 bases from J, leaving 13 bases between. CDR3 bases: TGCGCCAGCAGCTTTGGAGGACCTGGGGAGACCCAGTACTTC. Protein: CASSFGGPGETQYF. The full variable domain, rest sourced from reference TRBV5-1 and TRBJ2-5, is KAGVTQTPRYLIKTRGQQVTLSCSPISGHRSVSWYQQTPGQGLQFLFEYFSETQRNKGNFPGRFSGRQFSNSRSEMNVSTLELGDSALYLCASSFGGPGETQYFGPGTRLLVL.

This chain connects TRBV6-1 to TRBJ1-2, with D perhaps matching TRBD1 (6 bases). V was clipped by 0 bases and J by 5 bases, with 7 bases between them. Germline lookup yields CDR1 MNHNS and CDR2 SASEGT. The CDR3 totals 13 residues. The CDR3 region is CASSEAGGYGYTF. The DNA for the CDR3 is TGTGCCAGCAGTGAAGCAGGGGGATATGGCTACACCTTC.

The sample holds a few counts of this clone. The rearrangement uses TRBV6-5 and TRBJ2-7; D is possibly TRBD1 (6 bases). The CDR3 is 15 amino acids. Germline V gives CDR1 MNHEY, CDR2 SVGAGI. Trimming cost V 2 bases and J 0 bases, with 11 bases left between them. The CDR3 nucleotides are TGTGCCAGCAGTTACGGGGGCAGGAGCTCCTACGAGCAGTACTTC. This codes for CASSYGGRSSYEQYF.

Worth noting for this clone: A junction boundary mismatches the germline segment, possibly from a read error. The V gene is TRBV7-7, the J gene TRBJ2-5, with D perhaps matching TRBD2 (6 bases). The germline gives CDR1 SSHAT, CDR2 FNYEAQ (reference sequence). This CDR3 has 14 residues. The CDR3, as DNA: TGTGCTAGCAGCTTAGGCTGGGGAGGAGAGACCCAGTACTTC. It codes for CASSLGWGGETQYF.

This clone has just one count. This sequence joins TRBV27 and TRBJ2-3; a weak D match, TRBD2 (7 bases). The CDR3 spans 16 residues. Trimming cost V 6 bases and J 13 bases, with 29 bases left between them. Germline V gene sequence: CDR1 MNHEY, CDR2 SMNVEV (reference sequence). The CDR3 bases are TGTGCCAGCAGGGAGTGGGAGGGGGGGCAGGGGAATAGGGAGTATTTT. Residues: CASREWEGGQGNREYF.

This clone was recorded a few times. The rearrangement joins TRBV7-9 to TRBJ2-3, with D tentatively TRBD1 (5 bases). The CDR3 length is 15 residues. Germline CDR1 SEHNR, CDR2 FQNEAQ (reference sequence). With 1 base removed from V and 3 bases from J, the gap between germline ends came to 11 bases. This chain's CDR3 is CASSLEGRVTDTQYF. The DNA of the CDR3 is TGTGCCAGCAGCTTAGAGGGCAGGGTTACAGATACGCAGTATTTT.

The chain employs TRBV27 and TRBJ2-7, with TRBD1 identical over 7 bases. With V trimmed by 5 bases and J by 4 bases, 5 bases remained unmatched. Per the germline V gene, CDR1 is MNHEY and CDR2 is SMNVEV (reference sequence). CDR3 size: 13 residues. CDR3 amino acids: CASSRGLEYEQYF. The CDR3 DNA reads TGTGCCAGCAGTAGGGGGCTCGAGTACGAGCAGTACTTC.

The rearrangement uses TRBV5-1 and TRBJ2-2; the match to TRBD2 covers 7 bases. The CDR3 runs to 16 residues. Germline trimming cut 1 base from V and 0 bases from J; bases unmatched to any gene: 3. In germline, CDR1 is SGHRS, CDR2 YFSETQ. In DNA form, the CDR3 reads TGCGCCAGCAGCTTGACAGCGGGACCGAACACCGGGGAGCTGTTTTTT. It encodes CASSLTAGPNTGELFF.

The chain links TRBV25-1 to TRBJ2-5; 7 bases are shared with TRBD1. Germline assignment: CDR1 MGHDK and CDR2 SYGVNS. This CDR3 contains 16 residues. Unmatched junction bases numbered 9, after V lost 1 base and J lost 4 bases. The CDR3 loop is CASSESHRGPGETQYF. DNA for the CDR3: TGTGCCAGCAGTGAATCGCACAGGGGCCCAGGAGAGACCCAGTACTTC.

The V gene is TRBV27, the J gene TRBJ2-7, with unresolved D. V lost 3 bases and J 2 bases, leaving 8 bases between the germline ends. The length of the CDR3 is 13 residues. From germline, CDR1 is MNHEY and CDR2 SMNVEV (reference sequence). In DNA form, the CDR3 reads TGTGCCAGCAGTTTTGGAGATCCCTACGAGCAGTACTTC. Its protein is CASSFGDPYEQYF.

The gene calls are TRBV5-6 and TRBJ2-7; perhaps TRBD1 as D (6 bases). There are 15 residues in the CDR3. V was trimmed by 6 bases and J by 2 bases, leaving 18 bases between them. Looked up from germline, CDR1 is SGHDT and CDR2 is YYEEEE. CDR3 coding DNA: TGTGCCAGCACCCGGATCCGGGACACAGCCTACGAGCAGTACTTC. Translating it yields CASTRIRDTAYEQYF.

In DNA form, the CDR3 reads TGCGCCAGCAGCCCGGGACAGGGGGCTGGAAACACCATATATTTT. Protein product: CASSPGQGAGNTIYF. The genes are TRBV5-1 and TRBJ1-3, with TRBD1 identical over 11 bases. The CDR3 is 15 amino acids. CDR1 is SGHRS and CDR2 is YFSETQ in the germline V gene. The J segment lost 2 bases and the V segment lost 4 bases, leaving 2 bases of the junction unmatched.